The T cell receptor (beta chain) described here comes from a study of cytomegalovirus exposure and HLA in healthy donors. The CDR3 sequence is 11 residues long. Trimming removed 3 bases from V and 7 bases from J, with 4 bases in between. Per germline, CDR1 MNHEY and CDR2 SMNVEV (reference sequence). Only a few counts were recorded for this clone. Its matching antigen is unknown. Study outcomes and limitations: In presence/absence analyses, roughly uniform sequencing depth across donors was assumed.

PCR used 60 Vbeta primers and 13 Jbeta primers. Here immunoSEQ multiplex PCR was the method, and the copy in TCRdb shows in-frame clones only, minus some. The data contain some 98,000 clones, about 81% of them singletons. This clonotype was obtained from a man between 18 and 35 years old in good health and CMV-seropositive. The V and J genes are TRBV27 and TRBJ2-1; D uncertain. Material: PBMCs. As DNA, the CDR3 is TGTGCCAGCAGTTTCTTAAATGAGCAGTTCTTC. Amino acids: CASSFLNEQFF.